The 31 T cell receptor beta chains presented below share a single source sample, sequenced in a study of blood T cell repertoires in COVID-19. This table comes from immunoSEQ multiplex PCR, and its TCRdb copy is limited to in-frame clones, with some not included. The sample consists of 350,000 to 400,000 clones, around nine tenths of them appearing once. What was sequenced was peripheral blood. These receptors originate from a woman aged 55-69 years with COVID-19, enrolled during active disease.

V gene TRBV7-2 combines with J gene TRBJ2-2; TRBD2 matches 10 bases. The CDR3 has 20 amino acids. J was trimmed by 1 base and V by 0 bases; bases with no gene match: 11. Per germline, CDR1 SGHTA and CDR2 FQGNSA. The CDR3 coding sequence is TGTGCCAGCAGCTTAGCCATAAGGCCTAGCGGGGGCGAGAACACCGGGGAGCTGTTTTTT. Translated, it gives CASSLAIRPSGGENTGELFF.

The chain uses TRBV7-2 and TRBJ2-7; 12 bases map to TRBD2. J gave up 0 bases and V 2 bases, and 8 bases lay outside the gene matches. CDR1 and CDR2 (germline): SGHTA, FQGNSA. This CDR3 spans 18 amino acids. DNA for the CDR3: TGTGCCAGCAGCTTAAATCCTAGCGGGGGGGCGAGCTCCTACGAGCAGTACTTC. Translated: CASSLNPSGGASSYEQYF. Full variable domain (remainder filled in from reference TRBV7-2 and TRBJ2-7): GAGVSQSPSNKVTEKGKDVELRCDPISGHTALYWYRQSLGQGLEFLIYFQGNSAPDKSGLPSDRFSAERTGGSVSTLTIQRTQQEDSAVYLCASSLNPSGGASSYEQYFGPGTRLTVT.

The CDR3 bases are TGCGCCAGCAGCCAAGAACAGGGGGGCACTGAAGCTTTCTTT. This codes for CASSQEQGGTEAFF. This chain joins TRBV4-1 and TRBJ1-1; 8 positions match TRBD1. Germline lookup yields CDR1 MGHRA and CDR2 YSYEKL. The CDR3 contains 14 residues. V was pared by 0 bases and J by 4 bases, with 1 base of the junction left unmatched.

The chain couples TRBV19 to TRBJ2-2, with D hard to call. The CDR3 is 11 amino acids. Germline loops: CDR1 LNHDA, CDR2 SQIVND (reference sequence). V was shortened by 8 bases and J by 5 bases, with 6 bases between the two germline ends. The CDR3, as DNA: TGTGCCAGTTCGGGTACCGGGGAGCTGTTTTTT. This sequence encodes CASSGTGELFF.

The DNA for the CDR3 is TGCGCCAGCAGCTTGACTCCGGGGATTAGCACAGATACGCAGTATTTT. Its protein is CASSLTPGISTDTQYF. The genes are TRBV5-1 and TRBJ2-3; maybe TRBD2 (5 bases). The germline V and J ends were trimmed by 1 base and 0 bases, with 12 bases remaining between them. Looked up from germline, CDR1 is SGHRS and CDR2 is YFSETQ. The CDR3 is 16 residues long.

The chain carries TRBV5-1 and TRBJ1-1; TRBD1 matches 8 bases. The CDR3 has 15 amino acids. Germline loops: CDR1 SGHRS, CDR2 YFSETQ. The V and J ends lost 4 bases and 5 bases, in that order; junction bases with no gene match: 10. Written as DNA, the CDR3 is TGCGCCAGCAGCCTACCCGGACAGGGAGGAACTGAAGCTTTCTTT. Encoded protein: CASSLPGQGGTEAFF.

The rearrangement uses TRBV4-1 and TRBJ1-1; the match to TRBD1 covers 9 bases. This CDR3 contains 15 residues. Looked up from germline, CDR1 is MGHRA and CDR2 is YSYEKL. V shed 2 bases, J shed 5 bases, and the junction held 6 bases outside the gene matches. CDR3 sequence (DNA): TGCGCCAGCAGCCAAACACAGGGGGCGCGAACTGAAGCTTTCTTT. This translates into CASSQTQGARTEAFF.

This clone was picked up one time. The chain joins TRBV5-4 to TRBJ1-2; 7 bases are a match to TRBD1. There are 14 residues in the CDR3. Germline CDR1 is SGHNT and CDR2 is YYREEE (reference sequence). Trimming at V came to 0 bases and at J to 4 bases, leaving 3 bases not matched to a gene. The DNA for the CDR3 is TGTGCCAGCAGCTTGGCCGGGACAGCCTATGGCTACACCTTC. Its protein product is CASSLAGTAYGYTF.

Only a few counts were recorded for this clone. The chain has TRBV14 and TRBJ1-6, with D uncertain. Germline V gene data show CDR1 as SGHDN and CDR2 as FVKESK. The V and J ends lost 4 bases and 4 bases respectively, with 8 bases between them. The CDR3 loop spans 14 amino acids. CDR3 DNA sequence: TGTGCCAGCAGCCCGGGGAGATATAATTCACCCCTCCACTTT. Translating it yields CASSPGRYNSPLHF.

The V and J genes are TRBV11-3 and TRBJ2-5; D possibly corresponds to TRBD2 (7 bases). This CDR3 comprises 15 residues. V lost 7 bases, J lost 4 bases, and 19 bases lay in between. Germline CDR1 and CDR2: SGHNT and YENEEA. The CDR3 is CASIGSGGVGETQYF. In DNA, the CDR3 is TGTGCCAGCATAGGATCGGGGGGCGTCGGAGAGACCCAGTACTTC.

The V gene is TRBV9, the J gene TRBJ1-3, with D unclear. Trimming took 5 bases from V and 2 from J, leaving 8 bases between them. There are 13 residues in the CDR3. The germline V gene has CDR1 SGDLS and CDR2 YYNGEE. DNA for the CDR3: TGTGCCAGCAGGAAACAAACTGGAAACACCATATATTTT. Amino acids: CASRKQTGNTIYF.

The gene calls are TRBV12-5 and TRBJ2-7, with a tentative D call TRBD1 (6 bases). Trimming took off 0 bases at V and 1 base at J, with 19 bases between the two ends. The CDR3 length is 18 residues. Germline loops: CDR1 LGHNT, CDR2 FRNRAP. The CDR3 bases are TGTGCTAGTGGTTTGGTAGGATTTGTTAGGGACAAGTCCTACGAGCAGTACTTC. It encodes CASGLVGFVRDKSYEQYF.

The rearrangement uses TRBV7-2 and TRBJ2-2; a weak D match, TRBD1 (7 bases). The V and J ends lost 0 bases and 3 bases respectively, with 14 bases between them. Germline-derived CDR1 and CDR2 are SGHTA and FQGNSA. The CDR3 extends over 17 amino acids. CDR3 sequence reads: CASSLAGGGAYTGELFF. For the CDR3, the DNA is TGTGCCAGCAGCTTAGCAGGAGGGGGCGCGTACACCGGGGAGCTGTTTTTT. The full variable domain, in which reference TRBV7-2 and TRBJ2-2 provide the parts outside the CDR3, is GAGVSQSPSNKVTEKGKDVELRCDPISGHTALYWYRQSLGQGLEFLIYFQGNSAPDKSGLPSDRFSAERTGGSVSTLTIQRTQQEDSAVYLCASSLAGGGAYTGELFFGEGSRLTVL.

The chain recombines TRBV7-2 with TRBJ2-1, with TRBD2 as a possible D gene (6 bases). Trimming stripped 5 bases from V and 9 bases from J, with 14 bases between. The CDR3 consists of 13 residues. Germline V lookup: CDR1 SGHTA, CDR2 FQGNSA. CDR3 sequence: CASSPDRDSEQFF. The CDR3 nucleotides are TGTGCCAGCAGCCCCGACCGGGACTCTGAGCAGTTCTTC.

V and J are TRBV29-1 and TRBJ1-1, with 7 bases that match TRBD1. Germline CDR1 reads SQVTM; CDR2 reads ANQGSEA. Trimming cost V 4 bases and J 7 bases; bases outside gene matches: 3. The CDR3 sequence is 11 residues long. Here the CDR3 DNA reads TGCAGCGTTGTAACAGGGGTTGAAGCTTTCTTT. Its translation is CSVVTGVEAFF.

V and J are TRBV19 and TRBJ2-3, with D maybe TRBD1 (7 bases). Looked up from germline, CDR1 is LNHDA and CDR2 is SQIVND (reference sequence). Trimming pared 5 bases from V and 3 bases from J, leaving 18 bases between. This CDR3 spans 16 amino acids. The CDR3 is CASSGGGTAVTDTQYF. The CDR3 DNA reads as TGTGCCAGTAGTGGAGGGGGGACAGCTGTAACAGATACGCAGTATTTT. Drawing the rest from reference TRBV19 and TRBJ2-3, the complete variable domain is DGGITQSPKYLFRKEGQNVTLSCEQNLNHDAMYWYRQDPGQGLRLIYYSQIVNDFQKGDIAEGYSVSREKKESFPLTVTSAQKNPTAFYLCASSGGGTAVTDTQYFGPGTRLTVL.

V usage is TRBV7-7 and J usage is TRBJ2-2; 8 bases map to TRBD2. The CDR3 has 17 amino acids. Germline trimming cut 2 bases from V and 7 bases from J; bases unmatched to any gene: 12. Germline CDR1 reads SSHAT; CDR2 reads FNYEAQ (reference sequence). CDR3 protein: CASSLNLERGKGGELFF. The CDR3 nucleotides are TGTGCCAGCAGCTTAAATTTGGAGCGGGGGAAAGGCGGGGAGCTGTTTTTT.

The rearrangement uses TRBV7-3 and TRBJ1-1; D remains unclear. Germline assignment: CDR1 SGHTA and CDR2 FQGTGA. V lost 5 bases, J lost 5 bases, and 12 bases lay in between. The CDR3 has 13 amino acids. This CDR3 reads CASSRQIRTEAFF. DNA for the CDR3: TGTGCCAGCAGCCGTCAAATTCGGACTGAAGCTTTCTTT.

The chain uses TRBV3-1 (or the pseudogene TRBV3-2) and TRBJ2-5; 8 positions agree with TRBD2. Germline trimming cut 2 bases from V and 4 bases from J; bases unmatched to any gene: 3. The germline gives CDR1 LGHDT, CDR2 YNNKEL (reference sequence). This CDR3 has 14 amino acids. CDR3 DNA sequence: TGTGCCAGCAGCCAAAGCGGGGGTATAGAGACCCAGTACTTC. Residues: CASSQSGGIETQYF.

The chain recombines TRBV29-1 with TRBJ2-3, with D possibly TRBD2 on 6 matching bases. The CDR3 sequence is 13 residues long. V was trimmed by 7 bases and J by 6 bases, leaving 17 bases between them. Germline values: CDR1 SQVTM, CDR2 ANQGSEA. The CDR3, as DNA: TGCAGCGCGGGCGGGGTCCGGGGGGATACGCAGTATTTT. The encoded protein is CSAGGVRGDTQYF.

This sequence joins TRBV5-1 and TRBJ2-1, with 7 bases matching TRBD1. The CDR3 runs to 16 residues. V shed 1 base, J shed 4 bases, and the junction held 8 bases outside the gene matches. Germline CDR1 and CDR2: SGHRS and YFSETQ. CDR3 bases: TGCGCCAGCAGCTTGAATGTGGACAGGATTTACAATGAGCAGTTCTTC. Translation gives CASSLNVDRIYNEQFF.

The chain links TRBV25-1 to TRBJ1-1, with 8 bases lining up with TRBD1. The CDR3 extends over 13 amino acids. Germline V gene data show CDR1 as MGHDK and CDR2 as SYGVNS. V lost 6 bases and J lost 6; bases outside the gene matches: 6. The CDR3 coding sequence is TGTGCCAGCAGGAGACAGGGGAGGTCTGAAGCTTTCTTT. This gives the protein CASRRQGRSEAFF. Complete variable domain (other parts from reference TRBV25-1 and TRBJ1-1): EADIYQTPRYLVIGTGKKITLECSQTMGHDKMYWYQQDPGMELHLIHYSYGVNSTEKGDLSSESTVSRIRTEHFPLTLESARPSHTSQYLCASRRQGRSEAFFGQGTRLTVV.

The CDR3 spells CASSPAREEQYF. CDR3 nucleotide sequence: TGTGCCAGCTCACCGGCCCGGGAAGAGCAGTACTTC. This chain uses TRBV18 with TRBJ2-7, with D possibly matching TRBD2 (5 bases). V gave up 3 bases and J gave up 7 bases, with 10 bases separating them. This CDR3 is 12 amino acids long. Germline V CDR1 and CDR2: KGHSH, LQKENI.

The genes are TRBV7-2 and TRBJ2-5, with 7 bases lining up with TRBD1. Germline V gene data show CDR1 as SGHTA and CDR2 as FQGNSA. The CDR3 extends over 16 amino acids. V was clipped by 4 bases and J by 0 bases; unmatched bases: 8. The CDR3 DNA sequence: TGTGCCAGCAGCTCTGACAGGGACCCTTACCAAGAGACCCAGTACTTC. It codes for CASSSDRDPYQETQYF.

This sequence joins TRBV18 and TRBJ1-2; D call uncertain. Germline V gene data show CDR1 as KGHSH and CDR2 as LQKENI. The CDR3 runs to 17 residues. Trimming stripped 0 bases from V and 4 bases from J, with 18 bases between. The CDR3 bases are TGTGCCAGCTCACCACCAGTAACGCGCCAAATAGCCTATGGCTACACCTTC. Translated: CASSPPVTRQIAYGYTF.

The rearrangement links TRBV11-2 to TRBJ1-1; perhaps TRBD1 as D (5 bases). The CDR3 sequence is 13 residues long. The germline CDR1 and CDR2 sequences are SGHAT and FQNNGV. Trimming cost V 3 bases and J 8 bases, with 13 bases left between them. CDR3 in amino acids: CASSFGRAYEAFF. Here the CDR3 DNA reads TGTGCCAGCAGCTTCGGCAGGGCTTACGAAGCTTTCTTT.

V gene TRBV3-1 (or the pseudogene TRBV3-2) combines with J gene TRBJ2-1; no reliable D call. V shed 1 base and J shed 0 bases, with 7 bases lying between them. Germline V gives CDR1 LGHDT, CDR2 YNNKEL (reference sequence). There are 15 residues in the CDR3. In DNA form, the CDR3 reads TGTGCCAGCAGCCAAGGTCTTCTCTCCTACAATGAGCAGTTCTTC. This translates into CASSQGLLSYNEQFF.

The chain combines TRBV10-3 with TRBJ2-1, with 10 bases identical to TRBD2. Germline V CDR1 and CDR2: ENHRY, SYGVKD. V shed 8 bases, J shed 0 bases, and the junction held 10 bases outside the gene matches. The CDR3 has 17 amino acids. CDR3 region: CAISDLAGASSYNEQFF. The CDR3 DNA reads TGTGCCATCTCAGACCTAGCGGGGGCCTCCTCCTACAATGAGCAGTTCTTC.

The CDR3 bases are TGTGCCAGCAGCCCTTGGGACAGGGGAGGGGAAAAACTGTTTTTT. Its protein product is CASSPWDRGGEKLFF. This rearrangement joins TRBV5-8 to TRBJ1-4, with TRBD1 identical over 10 bases. The CDR3 consists of 15 residues. Per the germline V gene, CDR1 is SGHTS and CDR2 is YDEGEE. The J segment lost 8 bases and the V segment lost 4 bases, leaving 8 bases of the junction unmatched.

The chain is built from TRBV7-3 and TRBJ1-1, with a tentative D call TRBD1 (5 bases). Germline V CDR1 and CDR2: SGHTA, FQGTGA. Trimming removed 5 bases from V and 1 base from J, with 8 bases in between. The CDR3 extends over 13 amino acids. The CDR3 coding sequence is TGTGCCAGCAGCCAGGACACGAACACTGAAGCTTTCTTT. This translates into CASSQDTNTEAFF.

V is TRBV4-1 and J is TRBJ2-5; 7 nucleotides line up with TRBD1. The CDR3 is 12 amino acids. Per the germline V gene, CDR1 is MGHRA and CDR2 is YSYEKL. V was pared by 2 bases and J by 9 bases, with 3 bases of the junction left unmatched. The CDR3 spells CASSQPQGAQYF. The CDR3 DNA is TGCGCCAGCAGCCAACCGCAGGGGGCCCAGTACTTC.